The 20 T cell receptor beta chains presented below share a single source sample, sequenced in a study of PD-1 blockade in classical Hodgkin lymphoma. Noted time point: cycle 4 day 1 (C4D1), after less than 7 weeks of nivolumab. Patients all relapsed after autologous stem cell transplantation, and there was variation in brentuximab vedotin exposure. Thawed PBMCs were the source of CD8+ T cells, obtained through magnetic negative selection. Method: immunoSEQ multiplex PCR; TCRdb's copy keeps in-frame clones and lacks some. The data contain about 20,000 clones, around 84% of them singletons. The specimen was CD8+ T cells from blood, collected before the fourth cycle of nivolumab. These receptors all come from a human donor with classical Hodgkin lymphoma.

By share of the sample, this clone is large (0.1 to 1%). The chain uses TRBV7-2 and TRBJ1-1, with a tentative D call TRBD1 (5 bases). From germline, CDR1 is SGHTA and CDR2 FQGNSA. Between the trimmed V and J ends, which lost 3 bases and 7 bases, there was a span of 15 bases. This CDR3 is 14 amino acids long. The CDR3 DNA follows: TGTGCCAGCAGCTTGTTTGACGGCGGGGGTGAAGCTTTCTTT. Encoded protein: CASSLFDGGGEAFF.

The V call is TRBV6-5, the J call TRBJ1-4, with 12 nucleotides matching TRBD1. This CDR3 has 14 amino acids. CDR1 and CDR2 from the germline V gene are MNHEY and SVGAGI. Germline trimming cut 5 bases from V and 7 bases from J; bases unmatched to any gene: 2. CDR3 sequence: CASSGTGGTEKLFF. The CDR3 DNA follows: TGTGCCAGCAGTGGGACAGGGGGCACTGAAAAACTGTTTTTT.

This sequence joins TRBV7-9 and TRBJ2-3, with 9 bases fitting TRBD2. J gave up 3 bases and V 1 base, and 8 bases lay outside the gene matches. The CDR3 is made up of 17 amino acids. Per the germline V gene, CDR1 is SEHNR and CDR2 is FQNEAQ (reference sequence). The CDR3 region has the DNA TGTGCCAGCAGCTTAGGTTCTAGCGGGGTGAGGACAGATACGCAGTATTTT. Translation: CASSLGSSGVRTDTQYF.

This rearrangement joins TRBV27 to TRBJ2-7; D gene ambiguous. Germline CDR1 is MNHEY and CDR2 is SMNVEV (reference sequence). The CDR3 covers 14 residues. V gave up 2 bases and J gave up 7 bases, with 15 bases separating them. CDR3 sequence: CASSLGQVPREQYF. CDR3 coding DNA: TGTGCCAGCAGTTTAGGGCAGGTCCCTAGAGAGCAGTACTTC.

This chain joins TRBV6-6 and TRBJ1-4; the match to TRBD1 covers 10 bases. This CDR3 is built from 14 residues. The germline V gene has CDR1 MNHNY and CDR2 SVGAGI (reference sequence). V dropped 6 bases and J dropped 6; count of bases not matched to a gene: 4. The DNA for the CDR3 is TGTGCCAGCAGACGACAGGGGGCGGATGAAAAACTGTTTTTT. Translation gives CASRRQGADEKLFF.

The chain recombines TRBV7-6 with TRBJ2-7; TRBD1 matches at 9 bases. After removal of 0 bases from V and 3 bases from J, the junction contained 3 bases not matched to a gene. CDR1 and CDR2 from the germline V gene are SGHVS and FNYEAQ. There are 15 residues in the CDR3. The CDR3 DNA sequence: TGTGCCAGCAGCTTAGCCGGGACAGGGAACTACGAGCAGTACTTC. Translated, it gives CASSLAGTGNYEQYF.

CDR3 protein: CASSQGNTEAFF. The CDR3 region has the DNA TGCGCCAGCAGCCAAGGGAACACTGAAGCTTTCTTT. The rearrangement joins TRBV4-3 to TRBJ1-1; D gene ambiguous. CDR3 length: 12 residues. Germline CDR1 and CDR2: LGHNA and YSLEER. Trimming took off 1 base at V and 1 base at J, with 1 base between the two ends.

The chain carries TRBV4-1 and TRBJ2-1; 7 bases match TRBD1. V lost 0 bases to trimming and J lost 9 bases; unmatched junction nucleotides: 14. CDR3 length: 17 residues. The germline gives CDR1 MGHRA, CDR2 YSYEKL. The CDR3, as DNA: TGCGCCAGCAGCCAAGATCCCGGGACAGTATCAGGGGGTGAGCAGTTCTTC. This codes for CASSQDPGTVSGGEQFF.

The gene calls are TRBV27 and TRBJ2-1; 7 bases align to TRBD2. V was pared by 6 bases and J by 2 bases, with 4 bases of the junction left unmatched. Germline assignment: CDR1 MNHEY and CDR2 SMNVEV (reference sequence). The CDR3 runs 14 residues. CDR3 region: CASSPTSAYNEQFF. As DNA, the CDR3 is TGTGCCAGCAGCCCAACTAGCGCCTACAATGAGCAGTTCTTC.

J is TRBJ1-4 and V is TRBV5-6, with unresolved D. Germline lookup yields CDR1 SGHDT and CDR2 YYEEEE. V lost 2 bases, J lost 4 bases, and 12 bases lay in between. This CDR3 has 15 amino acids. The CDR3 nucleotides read TGTGCCAGCAGCTTTATTTCGGGCCTTAATGAAAAACTGTTTTTT. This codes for CASSFISGLNEKLFF.

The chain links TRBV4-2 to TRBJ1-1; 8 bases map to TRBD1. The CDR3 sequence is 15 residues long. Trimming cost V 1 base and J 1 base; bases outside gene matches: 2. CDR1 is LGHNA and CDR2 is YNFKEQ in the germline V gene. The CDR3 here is CASSQVGQANTEAFF. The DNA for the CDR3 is TGTGCCAGCAGCCAAGTGGGACAGGCGAACACTGAAGCTTTCTTT.

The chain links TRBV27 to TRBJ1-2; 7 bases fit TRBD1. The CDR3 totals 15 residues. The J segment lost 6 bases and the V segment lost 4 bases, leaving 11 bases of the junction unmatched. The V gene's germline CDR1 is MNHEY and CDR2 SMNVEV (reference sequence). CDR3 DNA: TGTGCCAGCAGTTCCCGGGACAGAGCTTTCGATGGCTACACCTTC. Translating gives CASSSRDRAFDGYTF.

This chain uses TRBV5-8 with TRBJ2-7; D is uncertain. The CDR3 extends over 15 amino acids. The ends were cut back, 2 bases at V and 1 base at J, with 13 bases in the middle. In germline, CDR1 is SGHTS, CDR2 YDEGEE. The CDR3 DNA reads TGTGCCAGCAGCTTCTCGGTGGCCCCATCCTACGAGCAGTACTTC. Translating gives CASSFSVAPSYEQYF.

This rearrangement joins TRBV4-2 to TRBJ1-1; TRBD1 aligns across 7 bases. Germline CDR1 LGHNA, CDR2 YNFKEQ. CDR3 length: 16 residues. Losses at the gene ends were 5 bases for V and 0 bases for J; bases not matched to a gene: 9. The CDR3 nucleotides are TGTGCCAGCAGCTGGGGACAGCGGCTTCTGAACACTGAAGCTTTCTTT. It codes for CASSWGQRLLNTEAFF.

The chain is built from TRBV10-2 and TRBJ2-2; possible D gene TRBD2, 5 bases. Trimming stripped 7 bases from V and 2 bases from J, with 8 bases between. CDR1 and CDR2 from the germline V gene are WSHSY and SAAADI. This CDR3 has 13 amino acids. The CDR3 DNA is TGCGCCAGCAAGGACTCCAACACCGGGGAGCTGTTTTTT. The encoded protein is CASKDSNTGELFF.

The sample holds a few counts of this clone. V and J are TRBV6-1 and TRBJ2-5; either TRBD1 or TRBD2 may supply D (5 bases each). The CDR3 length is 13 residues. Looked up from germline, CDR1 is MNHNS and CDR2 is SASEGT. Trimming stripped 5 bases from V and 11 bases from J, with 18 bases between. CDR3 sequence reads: CASSSGPLGEQYF. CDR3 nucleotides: TGTGCCAGCAGTTCCGGCCCCTTAGGGGAGCAGTACTTC.

Here the CDR3 DNA reads TGTGCCACCCGACAGGGGTTTTCCACTGAAGCTTTCTTT. Protein product: CATRQGFSTEAFF. The V and J genes are TRBV25-1 and TRBJ1-1, with TRBD1 matching over 8 bases. Germline CDR1 MGHDK, CDR2 SYGVNS. The CDR3 is made up of 13 amino acids. V was clipped by 10 bases and J by 4 bases; unmatched bases: 8.

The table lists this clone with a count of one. The chain's CDR3 is CASSYGGNTEAFF. The CDR3 nucleotides read TGTGCCAGCAGTTACGGGGGAAACACTGAAGCTTTCTTT. V and J are TRBV6-5 and TRBJ1-1, with D possibly being TRBD1 (5 bases). The V gene's germline CDR1 is MNHEY and CDR2 SVGAGI. The length of the CDR3 is 13 residues. V was pared by 2 bases and J by 2 bases, with 6 bases between.

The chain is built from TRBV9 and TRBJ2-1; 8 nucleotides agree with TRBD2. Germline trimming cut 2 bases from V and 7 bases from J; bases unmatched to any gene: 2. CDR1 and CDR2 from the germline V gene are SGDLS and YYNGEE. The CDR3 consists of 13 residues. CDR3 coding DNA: TGTGCCAGCAGCGTCGGCGGGGGGAATGAGCAGTTCTTC. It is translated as CASSVGGGNEQFF.

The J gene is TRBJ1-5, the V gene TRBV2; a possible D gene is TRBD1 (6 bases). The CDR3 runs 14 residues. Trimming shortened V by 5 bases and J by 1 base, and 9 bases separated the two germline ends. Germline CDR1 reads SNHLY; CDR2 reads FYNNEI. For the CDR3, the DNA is TGTGCCAGCAGTAGGGGGGGGAGCAATCAGCCCCAGCATTTT. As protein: CASSRGGSNQPQHF. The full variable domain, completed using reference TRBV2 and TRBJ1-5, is EPEVTQTPSHQVTQMGQEVILRCVPISNHLYFYWYRQILGQKVEFLVSFYNNEISEKSEIFDDQFSVERPDGSNFTLKIRSTKLEDSAMYFCASSRGGSNQPQHFGDGTRLSIL.